A selection of T cell receptor beta chains follows, all from one sample in a study of T-cell memory formation after mild COVID-19. A single record per CDR3 protein comes from TCRdb applying MiXCR to the 5' RACE reads. The sample yields over 120,000 distinct CDR3 sequences, 15% to 20% seen once. Source material: PBMCs or a T cell subset sorted from them (not recorded which). All receptors come from an adult woman who had mild COVID-19 (a few samples of this study predate the infection). Cell type and time point are not known. CDR3s include the opening cysteine and the closing phenylalanine or tryptophan. The order of the fields is V gene, J gene, clone size, CDR3 protein. Clone size is not always given. Where it is, it says once, few, many or a class for expanded clones.

>TRBV20-1|TRBJ2-1|.
CGAAGGRGNEQFF
>TRBV6-5|TRBJ2-3|once
CASRQTSGAPDTQYF
>TRBV20-1|TRBJ2-5|once
CSAMAPGRGLQTQYF
>TRBV7-8|TRBJ1-2|few
CASSFLRYPFRDTF
>TRBV12-3/TRBV12-4|TRBJ2-7|few
CASSLGGTAYEQYF
>TRBV7-8|TRBJ2-7|.
CASTLVGEQYF
>TRBV11-2|TRBJ2-1|.
CASSLDPRGQVSSNEQFF
>TRBV6-5|TRBJ2-1|few
CASSPDSSYNEQFF
>TRBV11-2|TRBJ1-5|few
CASSLIGADVQPQHF
>TRBV7-2|TRBJ2-2|.
CASSGSPVGELFF
>TRBV24-1|TRBJ2-3|few
CATSAGGRDTQYF
>TRBV12-3/TRBV12-4|TRBJ2-1|.
CASSLRQISYNEQFF
>TRBV5-1|TRBJ1-5|once
CASSSDRGGQPQHF
>TRBV7-9|TRBJ2-7|.
CASLIGQGSEQYF
>TRBV29-1|TRBJ2-5|few
CSVELAGGRETQYF
>TRBV7-3|TRBJ2-3|few
CASSLNRGPTDTQYF
>TRBV7-2|TRBJ2-3|few
CASSLGLVLDTQYF
>TRBV12-3/TRBV12-4|TRBJ2-7|.
CASSRLRSHEQYF
>TRBV12-3/TRBV12-4|TRBJ2-2|.
CALTGSSTGELFF
>TRBV5-1|TRBJ2-3|once
CASSRGSGREIADTQYF
>TRBV25-1|TRBJ2-3|.
CASSVTVFSIGTQYF
>TRBV29-1|TRBJ2-2|.
CSCESGIPTGELFF
>TRBV6-5|TRBJ1-3|.
CASSYSGSLSGNTIYF
>TRBV30|TRBJ1-6|.
CAWTLDSMNSPLHF
>TRBV5-1|TRBJ1-2|many
CASSLDLRSNYGYTF
>TRBV20-1|TRBJ1-1|.
CSVPGQNTEAFF
>TRBV24-1|TRBJ2-5|few
CATSDPSGAQETQYF
>TRBV19|TRBJ2-1|few
CASSIAGGSYNEQFF
>TRBV12-3/TRBV12-4|TRBJ1-1|.
CASSLFQDGTEAFF
>TRBV9|TRBJ2-1|.
CASSVAGRENYNEQFF
>TRBV2|TRBJ2-3|.
CASSGADTQYF
>TRBV6-1|TRBJ1-5|few
CASSNRRATGQPQHF
>TRBV5-4|TRBJ1-1|many
CASSRDRGTEAFF
>TRBV30|TRBJ2-7|few
CGVDEQYF
>TRBV3-1|TRBJ1-5|.
CASSHRHDQPQHF
>TRBV30|TRBJ2-7|.
CAWSSFRGRYYEQYF
>TRBV20-1|TRBJ1-1|.
CSARPPRGGRAEAFF
>TRBV12-3/TRBV12-4|TRBJ2-5|many
CASRRQGQETQYF
>TRBV5-4|TRBJ2-5|few
CASSPFDRGQETQYF
>TRBV7-9|TRBJ1-1|few
CASSSGGAYTEAFF
>TRBV5-1|TRBJ2-2|.
CASSWGTENTGELFF
>TRBV11-2|TRBJ2-1|.
CASSPLRGLNNEQFF
>TRBV5-6|TRBJ2-3|.
CASSQESGGMADTQYF
>TRBV24-1|TRBJ2-7|.
CATSDPGQGANEQYF
>TRBV3-1|TRBJ1-2|.
CASSSTGTYGYTF
>TRBV12-3/TRBV12-4|TRBJ2-7|.
CASSPSQGKHEQYF
>TRBV7-3|TRBJ2-5|many
CASSPGLAQETQYF
>TRBV29-1|TRBJ2-7|few
CSVNSGTDEQYF
>TRBV5-1|TRBJ2-7|few
CASSPGLAAYEQYF
>TRBV29-1|TRBJ1-1|.
CSAGQGVTVTEAFF
>TRBV15|TRBJ1-2|.
CATSRDTGVKVYGYTF